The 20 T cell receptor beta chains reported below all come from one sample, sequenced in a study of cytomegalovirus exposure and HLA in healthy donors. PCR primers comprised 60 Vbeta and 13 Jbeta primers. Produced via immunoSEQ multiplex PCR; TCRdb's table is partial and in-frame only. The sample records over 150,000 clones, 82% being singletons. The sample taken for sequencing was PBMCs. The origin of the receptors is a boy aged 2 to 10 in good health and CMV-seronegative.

The CDR3 spells CASSTSLSSYNEQFF. CDR3 bases: TGTGCCAGCAGTACCTCACTGAGCTCCTACAATGAGCAGTTCTTC. This chain joins TRBV6-6 and TRBJ2-1; the D is unclear. The CDR3 is made up of 15 amino acids. Germline CDR1 MNHNY, CDR2 SVGAGI (reference sequence). Trimming removed 5 bases at V and 0 bases at J, with 11 bases between.

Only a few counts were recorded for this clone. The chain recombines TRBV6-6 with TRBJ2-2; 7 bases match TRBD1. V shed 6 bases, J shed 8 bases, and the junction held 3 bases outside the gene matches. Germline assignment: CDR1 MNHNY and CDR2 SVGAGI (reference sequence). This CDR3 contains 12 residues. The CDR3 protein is CASRQGDGELFF. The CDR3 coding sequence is TGTGCCAGCAGGCAGGGGGATGGGGAGCTGTTTTTT.

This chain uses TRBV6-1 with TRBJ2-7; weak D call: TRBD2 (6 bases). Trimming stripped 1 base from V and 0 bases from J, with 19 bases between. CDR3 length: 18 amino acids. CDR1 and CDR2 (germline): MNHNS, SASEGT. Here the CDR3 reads CASSEGARGRMSSYEQYF. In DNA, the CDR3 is TGTGCCAGCAGTGAAGGGGCACGAGGGAGGATGAGCTCCTACGAGCAGTACTTC.

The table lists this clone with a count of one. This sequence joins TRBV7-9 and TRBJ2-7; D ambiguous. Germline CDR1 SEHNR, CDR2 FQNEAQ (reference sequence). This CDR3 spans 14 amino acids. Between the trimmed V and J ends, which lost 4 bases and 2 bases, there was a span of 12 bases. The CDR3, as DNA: TGTGCCAGCAGCTCCCAGAGTGACACCTACGAGCAGTACTTC. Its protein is CASSSQSDTYEQYF.

The CDR3 DNA is TGTGCCAGCAGCCTGGACAGGATCTCCTCACCCCTCCACTTT. Translated: CASSLDRISSPLHF. The chain joins TRBV7-2 to TRBJ1-6; 7 bases match TRBD1. This CDR3 region has 14 residues. Germline V lookup: CDR1 SGHTA, CDR2 FQGNSA. V lost 5 bases and J lost 10; bases outside the gene matches: 8. Full variable domain (outside the CDR3, taken from reference TRBV7-2 and TRBJ1-6): GAGVSQSPSNKVTEKGKDVELRCDPISGHTALYWYRQSLGQGLEFLIYFQGNSAPDKSGLPSDRFSAERTGGSVSTLTIQRTQQEDSAVYLCASSLDRISSPLHFGNGTRLTVT.

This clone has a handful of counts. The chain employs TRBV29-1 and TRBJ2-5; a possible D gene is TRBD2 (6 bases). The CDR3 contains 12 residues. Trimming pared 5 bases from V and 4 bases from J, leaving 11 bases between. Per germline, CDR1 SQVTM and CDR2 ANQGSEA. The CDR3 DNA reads TGCAGCGTTTATGGTAGCGGAGAGACCCAGTACTTC. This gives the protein CSVYGSGETQYF.

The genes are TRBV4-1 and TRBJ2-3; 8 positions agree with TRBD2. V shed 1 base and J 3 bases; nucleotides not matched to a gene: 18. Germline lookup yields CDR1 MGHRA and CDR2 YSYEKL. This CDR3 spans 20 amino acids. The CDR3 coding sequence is TGCGCCAGCAGCCAAGCCTCATTGGGGACTAGACGATTGGGGACAGATACGCAGTATTTT. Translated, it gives CASSQASLGTRRLGTDTQYF.

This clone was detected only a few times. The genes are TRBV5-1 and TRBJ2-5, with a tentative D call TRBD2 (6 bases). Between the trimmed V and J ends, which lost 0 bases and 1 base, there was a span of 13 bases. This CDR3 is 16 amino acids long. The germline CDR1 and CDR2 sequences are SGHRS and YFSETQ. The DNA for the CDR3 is TGCGCCAGCAGCTTGGGTGGCGGGGCGATCCAAGAGACCCAGTACTTC. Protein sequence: CASSLGGGAIQETQYF.

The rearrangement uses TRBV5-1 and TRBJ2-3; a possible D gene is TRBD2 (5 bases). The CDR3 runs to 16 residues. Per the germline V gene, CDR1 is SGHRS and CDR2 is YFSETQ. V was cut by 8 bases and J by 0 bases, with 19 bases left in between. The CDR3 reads CASNLANESSTDTQYF. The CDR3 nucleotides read TGCGCCAGTAATCTAGCCAACGAGTCTAGCACAGATACGCAGTATTTT.

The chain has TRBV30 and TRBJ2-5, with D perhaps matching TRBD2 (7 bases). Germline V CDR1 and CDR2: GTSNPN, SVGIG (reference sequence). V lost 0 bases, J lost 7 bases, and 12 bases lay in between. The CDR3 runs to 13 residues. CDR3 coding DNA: TGTGCCTGGAGTGTGGGAGGGGGTTGGACCCAGTACTTC. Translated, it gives CAWSVGGGWTQYF. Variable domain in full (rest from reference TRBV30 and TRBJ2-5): SQTIHQWPATLVQPVGSPLSLECTVEGTSNPNLYWYRQAAGRGLQLLFYSVGIGQISSEVPQNLSASRPQDRQFILSSKKLLLSDSGFYLCAWSVGGGWTQYFGPGTRLLVL.

DNA of the CDR3: TGTGCCAGCAGCTTAGAAAGGGAGGTCGGTGAAGCTTTCTTT. Translation gives CASSLEREVGEAFF. The V and J genes are TRBV7-9 and TRBJ1-1, with D hard to call. V lost 1 base and J lost 7, with 13 bases in between. Germline CDR1 SEHNR, CDR2 FQNEAQ (reference sequence). The CDR3 spans 14 residues. The full variable domain, rest sourced from reference TRBV7-9 and TRBJ1-1, is DTGVSQNPRHKITKRGQNVTFRCDPISEHNRLYWYRQTLGQGPEFLTYFQNEAQLEKSRLLSDRFSAERPKGSFSTLEIQRTEQGDSAMYLCASSLEREVGEAFFGQGTRLTVV.

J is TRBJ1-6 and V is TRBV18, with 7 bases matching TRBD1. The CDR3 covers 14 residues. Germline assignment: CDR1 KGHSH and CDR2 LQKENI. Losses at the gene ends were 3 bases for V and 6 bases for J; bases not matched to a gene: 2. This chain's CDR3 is CASSPQGVNSPLHF. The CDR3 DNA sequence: TGTGCCAGCTCACCTCAGGGGGTTAATTCACCCCTCCACTTT.

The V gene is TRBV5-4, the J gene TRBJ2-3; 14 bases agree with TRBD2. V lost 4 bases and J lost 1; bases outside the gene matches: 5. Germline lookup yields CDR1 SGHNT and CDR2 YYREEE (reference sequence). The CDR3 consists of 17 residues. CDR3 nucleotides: TGTGCCAGCAGCAACGGACTAGCGGGGGGAGGCACAGATACGCAGTATTTT. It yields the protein CASSNGLAGGGTDTQYF.

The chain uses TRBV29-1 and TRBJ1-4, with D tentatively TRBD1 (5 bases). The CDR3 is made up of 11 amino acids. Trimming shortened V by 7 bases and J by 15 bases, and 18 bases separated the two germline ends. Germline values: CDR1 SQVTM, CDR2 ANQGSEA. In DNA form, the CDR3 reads TGCAGCGCCTCCGGTCCAGGGCCCGTGTTTTTT. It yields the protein CSASGPGPVFF.

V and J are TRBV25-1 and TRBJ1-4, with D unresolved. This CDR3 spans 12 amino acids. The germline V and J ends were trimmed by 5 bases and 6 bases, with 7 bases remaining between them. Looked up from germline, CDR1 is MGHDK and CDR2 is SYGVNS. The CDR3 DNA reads TGTGCCAGCAGTTACACCCATGAAAAACTGTTTTTT. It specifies CASSYTHEKLFF.

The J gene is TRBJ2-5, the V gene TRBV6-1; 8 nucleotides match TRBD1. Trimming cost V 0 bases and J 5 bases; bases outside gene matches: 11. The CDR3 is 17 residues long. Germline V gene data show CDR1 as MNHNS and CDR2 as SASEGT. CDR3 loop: CASSEAYRQGAQETQYF. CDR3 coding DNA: TGTGCCAGCAGTGAAGCGTACCGGCAGGGGGCTCAGGAGACCCAGTACTTC.

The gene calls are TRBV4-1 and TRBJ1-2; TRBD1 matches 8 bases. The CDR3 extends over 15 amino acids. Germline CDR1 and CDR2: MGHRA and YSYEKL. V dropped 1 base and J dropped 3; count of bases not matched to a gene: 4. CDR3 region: CASSQGQGQYYGYTF. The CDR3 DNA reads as TGCGCCAGCAGCCAAGGACAGGGGCAGTACTATGGCTACACCTTC.

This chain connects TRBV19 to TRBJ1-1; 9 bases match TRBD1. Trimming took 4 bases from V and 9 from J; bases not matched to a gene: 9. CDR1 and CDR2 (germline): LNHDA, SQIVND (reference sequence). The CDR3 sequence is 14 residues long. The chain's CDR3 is CASSTRRGQGKAFF. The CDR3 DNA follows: TGTGCCAGTAGTACCCGCCGGGGACAGGGTAAAGCTTTCTTT.

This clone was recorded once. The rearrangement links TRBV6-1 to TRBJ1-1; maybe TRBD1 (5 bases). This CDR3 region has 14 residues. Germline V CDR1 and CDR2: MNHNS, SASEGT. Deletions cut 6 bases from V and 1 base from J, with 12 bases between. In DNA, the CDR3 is TGTGCCAGCAGGGGGCGGATATCGAACACTGAAGCTTTCTTT. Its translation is CASRGRISNTEAFF.

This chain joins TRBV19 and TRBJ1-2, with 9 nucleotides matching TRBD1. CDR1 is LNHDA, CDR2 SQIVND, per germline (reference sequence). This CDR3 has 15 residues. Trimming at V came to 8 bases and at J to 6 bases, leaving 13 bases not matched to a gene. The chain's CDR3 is CASLTTGGRRDGYTF. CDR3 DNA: TGTGCCAGTTTGACCACAGGGGGCAGACGGGATGGCTACACCTTC. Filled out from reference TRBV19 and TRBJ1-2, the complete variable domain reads DGGITQSPKYLFRKEGQNVTLSCEQNLNHDAMYWYRQDPGQGLRLIYYSQIVNDFQKGDIAEGYSVSREKKESFPLTVTSAQKNPTAFYLCASLTTGGRRDGYTFGSGTRLTVV.